This TCR beta chain comes out of a study of blood T cell repertoires in COVID-19. Background on the study: The origin of the acute and convalescent COVID-19 samples was the United States, Italy and Spain. In each case, the material was cDNA or gDNA derived from T cells, B-cell-depleted T cells, or PBMCs.

Comment on this clone: The sample holds other DNA sequences that translate to the same CDR3.

Per the original methods: Cell counts per sample came from amplifying reference gene primers. Method: immunoSEQ multiplex PCR; TCRdb's copy keeps in-frame clones and lacks some. The D gene and trimming were derived from the DNA, and the V and J assignments and clone size from that table. The profile shows 150,000 to 200,000 clones, about 89% of them singletons. The length of the CDR3 is 15 residues. Trimming cost V 1 base and J 3 bases; bases outside gene matches: 2. Per germline, CDR1 SEHNR and CDR2 FQNEAQ (reference sequence). The receptor was isolated from a man between 40 and 49 years old with acute or convalescent COVID-19. This chain links TRBV7-9 with TRBJ1-1; 10 bases agree with TRBD1. Sequencing was carried out using peripheral blood. The DNA for the CDR3 is TGTGCCAGCAGCTTAGGACAGGGGGCAGACACTGAAGCTTTCTTT. The encoded protein is CASSLGQGADTEAFF.